Below, 5 T cell receptor beta chains from the same sample are listed, as sequenced in a study of T cell repertoires in cytomegalovirus infection. TCRdb re-called the reads through MiXCR, storing one row per CDR3 protein. Among about a million distinct CDR3 sequences, under 40% were seen once, and the ten largest hold about an eighth. No antigen is known for these receptors. The source material was cultured CD8+ T cells from PBMCs, sampled from culture after CMV antigen stimulation. The origin of the receptors is a human donor in good health (CMV status not recorded). Some clones in this sample may be carry-over from other donors' samples.

In DNA, the CDR3 is TGCAGTGCTAGAGATCGGGCTCACCGGGGCGAGCAGTACTTC. This translates into CSARDRAHRGEQYF. The chain links TRBV20-1 to TRBJ2-7; TRBD2 might be the D (5 bases). The CDR3 is made up of 14 amino acids. CDR1 DFQATT and CDR2 SNEGSKA come from the germline V gene (reference sequence). Trimming removed 0 bases at V and 6 bases at J, with 15 bases between.

This clonotype was counted only a few times. This chain connects TRBV20-1 to TRBJ2-1; D gene uncertain. Per germline, CDR1 DFQATT and CDR2 SNEGSKA (reference sequence). V gave up 2 bases and J gave up 13 bases, with 6 bases separating them. CDR3 length: 9 residues. CDR3 sequence (DNA): TGCAGTGCTAGACCTGGTCAGTTCTTC. Its protein is CSARPGQFF.

For the CDR3, the DNA is TGTGCCAGCAGCCGACTAGCTACAGGCGAAGAGACCCAGTACTTC. Protein: CASSRLATGEETQYF. The rearrangement links TRBV7-9 to TRBJ2-5, with 7 bases fitting TRBD2. V gave up 5 bases and J gave up 3 bases; unmatched junction bases: 9. The CDR3 covers 15 residues. Per the germline V gene, CDR1 is SEHNR and CDR2 is FQNEAQ (reference sequence).

This clonotype was seen a handful of times. This sequence joins TRBV28 and TRBJ2-1, with TRBD1 matching over 11 bases. Germline lookup yields CDR1 MDHEN and CDR2 SYDVKM. The CDR3 contains 15 residues. The V gene end was trimmed by 4 bases and the J gene end by 13 bases; junction bases not matched to a gene: 12. The CDR3 DNA reads TGTGCCAGCAGTTCCCCGGGACAGGGGGTTGTCCCCCAGTTCTTC. Amino acids: CASSSPGQGVVPQFF.

The chain links TRBV7-6 to TRBJ2-4; no firm D call. The CDR3 consists of 11 residues. V was trimmed by 1 base and J by 15 bases, leaving 10 bases between them. Germline lookup yields CDR1 SGHVS and CDR2 FNYEAQ. The CDR3 DNA sequence: TGTGCCAGCAGCTTAGGCCCCTCACGGTACTTC. Amino acids: CASSLGPSRYF.